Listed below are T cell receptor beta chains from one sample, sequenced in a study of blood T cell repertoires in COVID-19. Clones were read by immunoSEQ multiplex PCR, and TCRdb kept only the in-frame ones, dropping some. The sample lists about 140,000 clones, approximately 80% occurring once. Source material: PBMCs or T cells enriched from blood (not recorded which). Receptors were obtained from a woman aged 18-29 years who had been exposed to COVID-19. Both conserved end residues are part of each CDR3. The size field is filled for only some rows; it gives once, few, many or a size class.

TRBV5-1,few,CASSYSSGANVLTF
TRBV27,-,CASSLYKAGGTDTQYF
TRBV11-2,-,CASSPGLDRFTGELFF
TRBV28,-,CASTPRGLAVRGTDTQYF
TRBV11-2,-,CASSLDRGSHQPQHF
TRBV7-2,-,CASGAGPQETQYF
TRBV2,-,CASSGVGRSNQPQHF
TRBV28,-,CASNTFDRPSYEQYF
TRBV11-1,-,CASSLQYEQYF
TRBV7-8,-,CASSSDRGYGPLHF
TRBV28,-,CASSLGFRGTRRRNEQFF
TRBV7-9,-,CASSDRDTTQPQHF
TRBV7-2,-,CASSLYRGEQYF
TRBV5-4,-,CASSLGQGLSYNEQFF
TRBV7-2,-,CASSSPGEETQYF
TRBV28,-,CASTRPGASNQPQHF
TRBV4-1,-,CASTLLASYNEQFF
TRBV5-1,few,CASSLGKGEAFF
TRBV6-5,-,CASSALAGPSYEQYF
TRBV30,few,CAWSVHGGSSMGGYTF
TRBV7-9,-,CASSLAQTLEAFF
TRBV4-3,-,CASSQDLGASGLGELFF
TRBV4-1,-,CASRLTGLSDSPLHF
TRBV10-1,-,CASGGSNGGLSETQYF
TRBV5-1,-,CASSLGLAGLSSYNEQFF
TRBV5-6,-,CASSWGTGLQYF
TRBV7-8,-,CASSTLGLPEAFF
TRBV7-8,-,CASSSQTGGSYGYTF
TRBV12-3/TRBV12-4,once,CASRRGGTEAFF
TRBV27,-,CASSPTPGHSNSGNTIYF
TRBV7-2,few,CASSLLGGDEQFF
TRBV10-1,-,CASQLTESDTQYF
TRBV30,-,CAWSVGGYGYTF
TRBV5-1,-,CASSLLRQPQHF
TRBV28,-,CATVRTPNQPQHF
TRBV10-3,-,CAIRLEQASYYGYTF
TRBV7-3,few,CASSPDLRYSGANVLTF
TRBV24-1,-,CATSDSRTSGRNEQYF
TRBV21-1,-,CASSKLAPLHF
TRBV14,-,CASSQAGPGTAYGYTF
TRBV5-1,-,CASSLTPGQLNQPQHF
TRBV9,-,CASSVDAAGTVYEQYF
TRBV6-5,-,CASKSRMGNTEAFF
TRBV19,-,CASSFPGHITDTQYF
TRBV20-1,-,CSASGEGDTEAFF
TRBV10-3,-,CAISDGAGGQPQHF
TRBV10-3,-,CAISEPTGSYNEQFF
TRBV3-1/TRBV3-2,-,CASSQDQATDTQYF
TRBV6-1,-,CASSAWTAQGSRPQHF
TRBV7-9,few,CASSYWTGVGETQYF
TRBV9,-,CASSVGLAVGTDTQYF
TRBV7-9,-,CASRPPSGRAQPNTGELFF
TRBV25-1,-,CASSEASGRVVSEQYF
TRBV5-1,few,CASSPTGGAGGEKLFF
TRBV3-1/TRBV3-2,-,CASSRGPFSTDTQYF
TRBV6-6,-,CASSYQQGAAYGYTF
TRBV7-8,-,CASSTGQGGGDTQYF
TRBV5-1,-,CASSHGTSGSNEQFF
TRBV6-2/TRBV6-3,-,CASSYDLAGSYEQYF